This T cell receptor (beta chain) was documented in a study of blood T cells in healthy people across ages. The V end lost 6 bases, the J end lost 1 base, and 20 bases lay between the germline ends. CDR3 length: 17 amino acids. Those donating, healthy Caucasian individuals from Russia, were aged about 6 to 95. No fewer than 5 micrograms of total RNA were isolated from every sample. Primed by a sample-barcoded 5' primer and a J-beta primer mix, a second PCR proceeded for roughly 7 to 11 cycles. TCRdb re-called the 5' RACE reads with MiXCR, one entry per CDR3 protein. This sample has just under 900,000 distinct CDR3 sequences; 25% to 35% occur once, and the top ten carry approximately 15%.

The specimen was blood. The receptor was derived from a woman aged 80 or over in good health. The rearrangement links TRBV12-3 or TRBV12-4 to TRBJ2-3, with a tentative D call TRBD1 (6 bases). The CDR3: CASRTRRGRVRTDTQYF. The CDR3 DNA sequence: TGTGCCAGCAGGACGAGAAGGGGGAGAGTGCGCACAGATACGCAGTATTTT.